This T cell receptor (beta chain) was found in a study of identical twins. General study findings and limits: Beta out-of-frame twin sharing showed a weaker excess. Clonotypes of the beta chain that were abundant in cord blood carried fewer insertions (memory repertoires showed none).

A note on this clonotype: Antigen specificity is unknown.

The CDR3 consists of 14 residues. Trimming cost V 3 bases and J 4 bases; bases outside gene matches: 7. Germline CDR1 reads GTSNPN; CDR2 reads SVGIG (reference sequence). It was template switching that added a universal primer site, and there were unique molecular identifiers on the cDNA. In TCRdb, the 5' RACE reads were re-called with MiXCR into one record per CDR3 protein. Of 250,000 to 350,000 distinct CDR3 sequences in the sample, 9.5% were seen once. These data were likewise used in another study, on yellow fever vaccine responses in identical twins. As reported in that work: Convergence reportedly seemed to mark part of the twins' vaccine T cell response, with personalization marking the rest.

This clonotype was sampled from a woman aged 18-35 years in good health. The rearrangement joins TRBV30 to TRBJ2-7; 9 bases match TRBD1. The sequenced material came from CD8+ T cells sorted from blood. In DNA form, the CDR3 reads TGTGCCTGGAGCCACGGGGACAGGGAGTACGAGCAGTACTTC. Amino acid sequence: CAWSHGDREYEQYF.